Below, 8 T cell receptor beta chains from the same sample are listed, as sequenced in a study of cytomegalovirus exposure and HLA in healthy donors. PCR primers comprised 60 Vbeta and 13 Jbeta primers. Assay: immunoSEQ multiplex PCR; the TCRdb copy retains only in-frame clones and omits some. The table includes about 190,000 clones, roughly three quarters detected once. The sample comprised PBMCs. The receptors shown here come from a young woman in good health and CMV-seronegative.

A few counts support this clone. This chain links TRBV6-4 with TRBJ2-3; 9 nucleotides line up with TRBD2. The length of the CDR3 is 15 residues. Trimming took 6 bases from V and 0 from J; bases not matched to a gene: 4. CDR1 and CDR2 (germline): MRHNA, SNTAGT. CDR3 protein: CASRRLAASTDTQYF. CDR3 nucleotides: TGTGCCAGCAGAAGACTAGCGGCTAGCACAGATACGCAGTATTTT.

Only a few counts were recorded for this clone. The chain employs TRBV7-9 and TRBJ2-2; a weak D match, TRBD1 (5 bases). V lost 4 bases and J lost 5, with 20 bases in between. Per the germline V gene, CDR1 is SEHNR and CDR2 is FQNEAQ (reference sequence). CDR3 size: 17 residues. The CDR3 region is CASSSLGAYSGTGELFF. CDR3 DNA sequence: TGTGCCAGCAGCTCGCTAGGGGCATATTCTGGGACCGGGGAGCTGTTTTTT. The full variable domain, with the rest looked up from reference TRBV7-9 and TRBJ2-2, is DTGVSQNPRHKITKRGQNVTFRCDPISEHNRLYWYRQTLGQGPEFLTYFQNEAQLEKSRLLSDRFSAERPKGSFSTLEIQRTEQGDSAMYLCASSSLGAYSGTGELFFGEGSRLTVL.

The rearrangement uses TRBV4-1 and TRBJ1-6, with a tentative D call TRBD1 (5 bases). V lost 1 base and J 4 bases, leaving 8 bases between the germline ends. The CDR3 has 15 amino acids. CDR1 and CDR2 from the germline V gene are MGHRA and YSYEKL. The CDR3 region has the DNA TGCGCCAGCAGCCAAGTTCAGGGTTATAATTCACCCCTCCACTTT. This translates into CASSQVQGYNSPLHF.

This clone has more than one count but fewer than ten. The genes are TRBV10-3 and TRBJ1-2; tentatively, D is TRBD1 (6 bases). There are 11 residues in the CDR3. Germline V gene data show CDR1 as ENHRY and CDR2 as SYGVKD. Trimming shortened V by 8 bases and J by 2 bases, and 6 bases separated the two germline ends. CDR3 loop: CAIQGNYGYTF. DNA for the CDR3: TGTGCCATCCAGGGGAACTATGGCTACACCTTC.

This clone was recorded only once. This chain joins TRBV4-3 and TRBJ1-4, with 8 nucleotides matching TRBD1. The CDR3 length is 17 residues. Germline trimming cut 2 bases from V and 1 base from J; bases unmatched to any gene: 6. Germline values: CDR1 LGHNA, CDR2 YSLEER. In nucleotides, the CDR3 is TGCGCCAGCAGCCAACCTGGGACAGGACGAACTAATGAAAAACTGTTTTTT. It specifies CASSQPGTGRTNEKLFF.

This clone appeared a single time. A read error may explain this, as a much larger clone is one base away. The genes are TRBV10-3 and TRBJ2-2; D perhaps matches TRBD2 (6 bases). This CDR3 comprises 13 residues. With 6 bases removed from V and 3 bases from J, the gap between germline ends came to 8 bases. In germline, CDR1 is ENHRY, CDR2 SYGVKD. DNA of the CDR3: TGTGCCATCAGGACGGGGGACACCGGGGAGCTGTTTTTT. Translation gives CAIRTGDTGELFF.

This clone was detected only a few times. The V and J genes are TRBV19 and TRBJ2-2; TRBD2 agrees at 11 bases. The CDR3 covers 20 residues. The J segment lost 2 bases and the V segment lost 5 bases, leaving 16 bases of the junction unmatched. Germline V gene data show CDR1 as LNHDA and CDR2 as SQIVND (reference sequence). CDR3: CASSSSPPERLAGNTGELFF. The DNA of the CDR3 is TGTGCCAGTAGTTCGTCCCCACCCGAAAGACTAGCGGGAAACACCGGGGAGCTGTTTTTT.

This chain connects TRBV15 to TRBJ2-3; TRBD1 agrees at 8 bases. V gave up 0 bases and J gave up 8 bases; unmatched junction bases: 10. Germline V CDR1 and CDR2: LNHNV, YYDKDF (reference sequence). The CDR3 is made up of 16 amino acids. CDR3 residues: CATSREPRQGIGTQYF. The CDR3 nucleotides are TGTGCCACCAGCAGAGAGCCTCGACAGGGGATCGGTACGCAGTATTTT.